The 17 T cell receptor beta chains below come from one sample, sequenced in a study of a mutant IDH1 vaccine in newly diagnosed glioma. Method: immunoSEQ multiplex PCR; TCRdb's copy keeps in-frame clones and lacks some. The data show about 33,000 clones, around 75% seen once. These receptors' antigens are unknown. Time point: week 47, end of study. Mutant IDH1 20-mer peptide, at 300 ug, made up each vaccine dose, with topical imiquimod. Sequencing used PBMCs, obtained from a glioma patient whose treatment included an IDH1 peptide vaccine. Source of these receptors: a middle-aged man with glioma.

This sequence joins TRBV4-2 and TRBJ2-7, with 8 bases that match TRBD2. This CDR3 spans 14 amino acids. Germline loops: CDR1 LGHNA, CDR2 YNFKEQ. The trim removed 6 bases at V and 0 bases at J, leaving 4 bases unmatched. CDR3 in amino acids: CASRKSGSSYEQYF. Here the CDR3 DNA reads TGTGCCAGCAGAAAAAGCGGGAGCTCCTACGAGCAGTACTTC.

The CDR3: CASTLGRAFQETQYF. The DNA of the CDR3 is TGTGCCAGCACCCTAGGTAGGGCGTTCCAAGAGACCCAGTACTTC. J is TRBJ2-5 and V is TRBV28; the D is unclear. This CDR3 is built from 15 residues. The germline CDR1 and CDR2 sequences are MDHEN and SYDVKM. The V gene lost 7 bases and the J gene lost 1 base, with 16 bases spanning the gap.

This chain connects TRBV28 to TRBJ2-7; 8 bases are shared with TRBD1. Trimming took 5 bases from V and 5 from J; bases not matched to a gene: 8. Germline V gene sequence: CDR1 MDHEN, CDR2 SYDVKM. The CDR3 sequence is 14 residues long. The CDR3 DNA reads TGTGCCAGCAGTACCACAGGGGGGATTGACGAGCAGTACTTC. Translated: CASSTTGGIDEQYF.

The chain couples TRBV6-1 to TRBJ2-2; D is uncertain. The CDR3 spans 11 residues. Trimming removed 7 bases from V and 4 bases from J, with 4 bases in between. Germline V gives CDR1 MNHNS, CDR2 SASEGT. CDR3 amino acids: CASIFTGELFF. In DNA form, the CDR3 reads TGTGCCAGCATCTTCACCGGGGAGCTGTTTTTT.

In DNA, the CDR3 is TGTGCCAGCAACCCGGGACAGTACTATGGCTACACCTTC. Amino acid sequence: CASNPGQYYGYTF. The rearrangement joins TRBV6-1 to TRBJ1-2; 7 bases align to TRBD1. Trimming removed 7 bases from V and 3 bases from J; junction bases left unmatched: 5. The CDR3 has 13 amino acids. Germline CDR1 MNHNS, CDR2 SASEGT.

The V gene is TRBV30, the J gene TRBJ1-5; D unresolved. Germline V CDR1 and CDR2: GTSNPN, SVGIG (reference sequence). There are 14 residues in the CDR3. Deletions cut 7 bases from V and 2 bases from J, with 15 bases between. DNA of the CDR3: TGTGCCTCGTCCATTGGCGGGGGCAATCAGCCCCAGCATTTT. Translated: CASSIGGGNQPQHF. The full variable domain, with the rest looked up from reference TRBV30 and TRBJ1-5, is SQTIHQWPATLVQPVGSPLSLECTVEGTSNPNLYWYRQAAGRGLQLLFYSVGIGQISSEVPQNLSASRPQDRQFILSSKKLLLSDSGFYLCASSIGGGNQPQHFGDGTRLSIL.

The V call is TRBV6-5, the J call TRBJ1-2, with no clear D. The CDR3 extends over 13 amino acids. CDR1 MNHEY and CDR2 SVGAGI come from the germline V gene. V lost 7 bases and J lost 0, with 9 bases in between. CDR3 protein: CASTKDSNYGYTF. DNA for the CDR3: TGTGCCAGCACGAAGGACTCTAACTATGGCTACACCTTC.

The V and J genes are TRBV4-1 and TRBJ1-4; 11 nucleotides align to TRBD1. CDR1 is MGHRA, CDR2 YSYEKL, per germline. The CDR3 consists of 18 residues. V was clipped by 0 bases and J by 4 bases; unmatched bases: 7. The CDR3 DNA follows: TGCGCCAGCAGCCAAGATCGGACAGGGGGCAGGGTTAATGAAAAACTGTTTTTT. Protein: CASSQDRTGGRVNEKLFF.

A remark on this clone: At the DNA level, this CDR3 is encoded by other sequences in the same sample as well. The chain combines TRBV5-4 with TRBJ2-3; 8 nucleotides agree with TRBD2. There are 15 residues in the CDR3. After removal of 2 bases from V and 3 bases from J, the junction contained 5 bases not matched to a gene. Germline-derived CDR1 and CDR2 are SGHNT and YYREEE (reference sequence). In DNA form, the CDR3 reads TGTGCCAGCAGCTTAGCGGGAGTAGGGACAGATACGCAGTATTTT. This gives the protein CASSLAGVGTDTQYF.

This CDR3 is CASSGFHVDEQFF. The CDR3 nucleotides read TGTGCCAGCAGTGGCTTCCACGTCGATGAGCAGTTCTTC. V gene TRBV2 combines with J gene TRBJ2-1, with D unclear. CDR3 size: 13 residues. The ends were cut back, 4 bases at V and 8 bases at J, with 12 bases in the middle. Germline V CDR1 and CDR2: SNHLY, FYNNEI.

The table lists this clone with a few counts. The chain recombines TRBV5-1 with TRBJ1-1, with 8 bases that match TRBD1. V was clipped by 0 bases and J by 1 base; unmatched bases: 5. From germline, CDR1 is SGHRS and CDR2 YFSETQ. The CDR3 sequence is 16 residues long. CDR3 loop: CASSLAPQGANTEAFF. The CDR3 bases are TGCGCCAGCAGCTTGGCCCCCCAGGGGGCGAACACTGAAGCTTTCTTT.

This clone was counted a single time. The CDR3 DNA reads as TGTGCCAGCAGCTTAAGGGACAGGGACGAGCAGTACGTC. It codes for CASSLRDRDEQYV. The V gene is TRBV7-2, the J gene TRBJ2-7, with 9 bases aligning to TRBD1. This CDR3 spans 13 amino acids. CDR1 is SGHTA and CDR2 is FQGNSA in the germline V gene. Germline trimming cut 2 bases from V and 5 bases from J; bases unmatched to any gene: 1.

V gene TRBV27 combines with J gene TRBJ1-4; D remains unclear. This CDR3 region has 17 residues. Per the germline V gene, CDR1 is MNHEY and CDR2 is SMNVEV (reference sequence). The V gene lost 0 bases and the J gene lost 3 bases, with 14 bases spanning the gap. In DNA, the CDR3 is TGTGCCAGCAGTTTATCCCCCCCAGGTGCCTCTAATGAAAAACTGTTTTTT. Protein product: CASSLSPPGASNEKLFF.

V and J are TRBV6-1 and TRBJ1-1; 7 nucleotides align to TRBD1. From germline, CDR1 is MNHNS and CDR2 SASEGT. Trimming removed 6 bases from V and 1 base from J; junction bases left unmatched: 5. There are 14 residues in the CDR3. The CDR3 DNA is TGTGCCAGCAGCACGACAGGGAAGAACACTGAAGCTTTCTTT. Translated, it gives CASSTTGKNTEAFF.

This clone appeared a single time. The genes are TRBV4-1 and TRBJ1-1; maybe TRBD1 (6 bases). The CDR3 length is 17 residues. The V end lost 1 base, the J end lost 3 bases, and 18 bases lay between the germline ends. CDR1 and CDR2 (germline): MGHRA, YSYEKL. The CDR3 nucleotides are TGCGCCAGCAGCCAAGGACCCCCGTCAGGGGTGTACACTGAAGCTTTCTTT. It translates to CASSQGPPSGVYTEAFF.

The genes are TRBV5-4 and TRBJ2-4, with TRBD1 matching 8 bases. The junction had 12 bases not matched to a gene; V was cut back by 4 bases and J by 6 bases. Germline V gene lookup returns CDR1 SGHNT and CDR2 YYREEE (reference sequence). The CDR3 sequence is 16 residues long. CDR3 coding DNA: TGTGCCAGCAGCGACGGACAGGGAAGTACAGGAAACATTCAGTACTTC. This codes for CASSDGQGSTGNIQYF.

This clone was detected only a few times. V usage is TRBV10-2 and J usage is TRBJ1-6, with no clear D. The CDR3 runs to 14 residues. V lost 6 bases and J lost 10, with 16 bases in between. Germline loops: CDR1 WSHSY, CDR2 SAAADI. The CDR3 coding sequence is TGCGCCAGCAGGGGATGGAGCCAAGCATCACCCCTCCACTTT. Residues: CASRGWSQASPLHF.